This T cell receptor beta chain was identified in a study of blood T cells in healthy people across ages. Study-wide findings and caveats: More naive CD4+ cells and higher diversity were found in long-lived than in aged donors.

This clonotype was seen repeatedly, ten times or more. No antigen is known for it. Healthy Caucasians from Russia aged 6 to 90 served as donors. Germline CDR1 LGHNA, CDR2 YSLEER. The CDR3 is made up of 14 amino acids. Deletions cut 0 bases from V and 4 bases from J, with 9 bases between. The second PCR ran roughly 7 to 11 cycles with a sample-barcoded 5' primer and J-beta primers. A template-switch adaptor containing 12 random nucleotides labeled each cDNA molecule. One entry per CDR3 protein results from TCRdb running MiXCR on the 5' RACE reads. The table lists about 930,000 distinct CDR3 sequences, around 29% of them singletons. In addition, the sample was reused for a study of T cells of mothers and their children. That source notes: Across the analysis, no persistent microchimeric T cell clones were detected.

The source is a woman in her thirties or forties in good health. The sequenced sample was blood. The rearrangement joins TRBV4-3 to TRBJ1-2; a possible D gene is TRBD1 (5 bases). The CDR3 protein is CASSQDWQGYGYTF. The CDR3 DNA follows: TGCGCCAGCAGCCAAGATTGGCAGGGCTATGGCTACACCTTC.